The 21 T cell receptor beta chains below all came from one sample that was sequenced in a study of T-cell reconstitution after alpha-beta-depleted transplantation in children. Construction of the TCRbeta library involved unique molecular identifiers. TCRdb re-derived calls from the PCR reads in MiXCR, one entry per CDR3 protein. This sample has 900,000 or so distinct CDR3 sequences, with roughly 15% found just once. The material was PBMCs, mostly from graft donor cells, obtained 360 days after TCRalphabeta/CD19-depleted stem cell transplant. Every receptor here comes from a male patient younger than 18 who had a stem cell transplant for acute lymphoblastic leukemia, so the T cells may come from the graft donor.

The chain links TRBV9 to TRBJ1-3; tentatively, D is TRBD1 (5 bases). The length of the CDR3 is 15 residues. With 3 bases removed from V and 0 bases from J, the gap between germline ends came to 10 bases. The germline gives CDR1 SGDLS, CDR2 YYNGEE. CDR3 DNA sequence: TGTGCCAGCAGCGCCCTAGGGGCCTCTGGAAACACCATATATTTT. This sequence encodes CASSALGASGNTIYF.

The genes are TRBV5-1 and TRBJ2-1, with a possible D match to TRBD1 (6 bases). Germline CDR1 SGHRS, CDR2 YFSETQ. Trimming removed 3 bases from V and 10 bases from J, with 8 bases in between. The CDR3 totals 11 residues. Here the CDR3 reads CASSWGQEQFF. CDR3 nucleotides: TGCGCCAGCAGCTGGGGACAAGAGCAGTTCTTC. Based on the CDR3 plus reference TRBV5-1 and TRBJ2-1, the full variable domain is KAGVTQTPRYLIKTRGQQVTLSCSPISGHRSVSWYQQTPGQGLQFLFEYFSETQRNKGNFPGRFSGRQFSNSRSEMNVSTLELGDSALYLCASSWGQEQFFGPGTRLTVL.

V is TRBV11-1 and J is TRBJ2-7; 14 positions agree with TRBD2. The CDR3 contains 17 residues. Germline CDR1 is SGHAT and CDR2 is FQDESV (reference sequence). The V gene end was trimmed by 0 bases and the J gene end by 4 bases; junction bases not matched to a gene: 5. CDR3 DNA sequence: TGTGCCAGCAGCTTAGCCCCGGGACTAGCGGGAGTGTACGAGCAGTACTTC. It translates to CASSLAPGLAGVYEQYF.

The table lists this clonotype with a count of one. For the CDR3, the DNA is TGTGCCAGCAGACGGGTCAGCAATCAGCCCCAGCATTTT. Amino acid sequence: CASRRVSNQPQHF. The rearrangement joins TRBV28 to TRBJ1-5; D not certain. With 6 bases removed from V and 1 base from J, the gap between germline ends came to 7 bases. The CDR3 contains 13 residues. Germline CDR1 MDHEN, CDR2 SYDVKM.

Ten or more counts support this clonotype. V usage is TRBV20-1 and J usage is TRBJ2-3; 7 nucleotides align to TRBD1. CDR1 and CDR2 from the germline V gene are DFQATT and SNEGSKA (reference sequence). Germline trimming cut 6 bases from V and 5 bases from J; bases unmatched to any gene: 2. This CDR3 is 11 amino acids long. The CDR3 coding sequence is TGCAGTGCATACAGGGGAGATACGCAGTATTTT. This encodes CSAYRGDTQYF.

The rearrangement joins TRBV7-7 to TRBJ2-7, with a weak D call TRBD1 (6 bases). The CDR3 covers 15 residues. V lost 4 bases and J lost 3, with 16 bases in between. Germline CDR1 and CDR2: SSHAT and FNYEAQ (reference sequence). The CDR3 bases are TGTGCCAGCAGCTACGAACAGGGTCCCCTCTACGAGCAGTACTTC. Its protein is CASSYEQGPLYEQYF.

The chain joins TRBV7-9 to TRBJ2-3; D gene ambiguous. V lost 5 bases, J lost 5 bases, and 14 bases lay in between. Germline CDR1 SEHNR, CDR2 FQNEAQ (reference sequence). The CDR3 contains 14 residues. CDR3 amino acids: CASSPRLSEDTQYF. DNA of the CDR3: TGTGCCAGCAGCCCCCGTTTAAGCGAAGATACGCAGTATTTT.

The rearrangement uses TRBV7-9 and TRBJ1-3; 9 nucleotides match TRBD1. Germline-derived CDR1 and CDR2 are SEHNR and FQNEAQ (reference sequence). The CDR3 consists of 15 residues. V shed 4 bases, J shed 4 bases, and the junction held 5 bases outside the gene matches. The CDR3: CASSSRTGDGNTIYF. CDR3 in DNA: TGTGCCAGCAGCTCCCGGACAGGGGACGGAAACACCATATATTTT.

The CDR3 protein is CASSEGLTEQYF. The CDR3 DNA reads TGCGCCAGCAGCGAGGGACTCACCGAGCAGTACTTC. This chain links TRBV5-1 with TRBJ2-7, with a possible D match to TRBD2 (6 bases). In germline, CDR1 is SGHRS, CDR2 YFSETQ. This CDR3 spans 12 amino acids. V lost 4 bases and J lost 6, with 11 bases in between. Full variable domain (remainder filled in from reference TRBV5-1 and TRBJ2-7): KAGVTQTPRYLIKTRGQQVTLSCSPISGHRSVSWYQQTPGQGLQFLFEYFSETQRNKGNFPGRFSGRQFSNSRSEMNVSTLELGDSALYLCASSEGLTEQYFGPGTRLTVT.

This clonotype was counted only a few times. The chain has TRBV7-9 and TRBJ2-7; TRBD2 is a possible D gene (5 bases). The ends were cut back, 4 bases at V and 3 bases at J, with 19 bases in the middle. The CDR3 covers 16 residues. Looked up from germline, CDR1 is SEHNR and CDR2 is FQNEAQ (reference sequence). The CDR3 nucleotides are TGTGCCAGCAGCTCCTCGGAGGTTACCGCCCTCTACGAGCAGTACTTC. It yields the protein CASSSSEVTALYEQYF.

This clonotype was seen repeatedly, ten times or more. The chain carries TRBV4-1 and TRBJ1-5; D not resolved. The CDR3 is 13 residues long. Germline values: CDR1 MGHRA, CDR2 YSYEKL. Trimming removed 1 base from V and 4 bases from J, with 5 bases in between. The CDR3 sequence: CASSQGVNQPQHF. The CDR3 nucleotides read TGCGCCAGCAGCCAAGGGGTGAATCAGCCCCAGCATTTT.

This clonotype was observed a handful of times. This chain links TRBV27 with TRBJ2-3; weak D call: TRBD2 (6 bases). There are 16 residues in the CDR3. Trimming left V 6 bases short and J 2 bases short, with 18 bases between. Germline lookup yields CDR1 MNHEY and CDR2 SMNVEV (reference sequence). The CDR3 here is CASSPAGTKFTDTQYF. The CDR3 region has the DNA TGTGCCAGCAGCCCAGCGGGTACCAAATTCACAGATACGCAGTATTTT.

This clonotype was counted only a few times. The V gene is TRBV12-3 or TRBV12-4, the J gene TRBJ2-4; no clear D. The length of the CDR3 is 13 residues. V was shortened by 6 bases and J by 0 bases, with 6 bases between the two germline ends. For the CDR3, the DNA is TGTGCCAGCAGATGGGGAGCCAAAAACATTCAGTACTTC. It yields the protein CASRWGAKNIQYF.

In its sample, this clonotype was seen many times. The chain recombines TRBV5-1 with TRBJ2-7; tentatively, D is TRBD2 (6 bases). Trimming removed 0 bases at V and 3 bases at J, with 10 bases between. This CDR3 has 14 residues. CDR1 SGHRS and CDR2 YFSETQ come from the germline V gene. CDR3: CASSLDGGNYEQYF. For the CDR3, the DNA is TGCGCCAGCAGCTTGGACGGCGGGAACTACGAGCAGTACTTC.

The J gene is TRBJ2-5, the V gene TRBV12-3 or TRBV12-4, with D perhaps TRBD1 or TRBD2 (5 bases each). The CDR3 has 14 residues. Trimming pared 7 bases from V and 11 bases from J, leaving 23 bases between. The CDR3 protein is CASKSLGDLRAQYF. Written as DNA, the CDR3 is TGTGCCAGCAAAAGTTTAGGGGACCTTAGGGCTCAGTACTTC.

This clonotype was seen a handful of times. The rearrangement uses TRBV10-2 and TRBJ2-1; 9 nucleotides agree with TRBD2. The V gene's germline CDR1 is WSHSY and CDR2 SAAADI. The CDR3 sequence is 15 residues long. The V segment lost 6 bases and the J segment 3 bases; nucleotides outside the gene matches: 6. This chain's CDR3 is CASRRASGNYNEQFF. The DNA of the CDR3 is TGCGCCAGCAGAAGGGCTAGCGGGAACTACAATGAGCAGTTCTTC.

The chain is built from TRBV29-1 and TRBJ2-1; 12 bases line up with TRBD2. The V gene end was trimmed by 6 bases and the J gene end by 4 bases; junction bases not matched to a gene: 13. The CDR3 covers 17 residues. Germline V gives CDR1 SQVTM, CDR2 ANQGSEA. CDR3 sequence (DNA): TGCAGCGTAGACGGGACTAGCGGGTACCCCCTGTACAATGAGCAGTTCTTC. Translation: CSVDGTSGYPLYNEQFF.

This clonotype was detected many times. The chain recombines TRBV5-1 with TRBJ2-7; 10 nucleotides align to TRBD2. Germline lookup yields CDR1 SGHRS and CDR2 YFSETQ. The CDR3 extends over 15 amino acids. V gave up 2 bases and J gave up 2 bases; unmatched junction bases: 4. This chain's CDR3 is CASSFPAGGPYEQYF. The CDR3, as DNA: TGCGCCAGCAGCTTTCCAGCGGGAGGGCCCTACGAGCAGTACTTC.

This clonotype appeared a few times. The chain recombines TRBV12-3 or TRBV12-4 with TRBJ2-7; D uncertain. This CDR3 contains 12 residues. With 6 bases removed from V and 3 bases from J, the gap between germline ends came to 9 bases. CDR3 residues: CASSEVHYEQYF. CDR3 sequence (DNA): TGTGCCAGCAGCGAAGTACACTACGAGCAGTACTTC.

This clonotype was seen more than once but under ten times. The chain combines TRBV7-7 with TRBJ2-1; 7 bases align to TRBD2. CDR3 size: 13 residues. The junction had 4 bases not matched to a gene; V was cut back by 4 bases and J by 7 bases. Per the germline V gene, CDR1 is SSHAT and CDR2 is FNYEAQ (reference sequence). Here the CDR3 reads CASSWEGGNEQFF. The CDR3 DNA sequence: TGTGCCAGCAGCTGGGAGGGAGGAAATGAGCAGTTCTTC.

This chain connects TRBV27 to TRBJ1-3; D is unresolved. V lost 6 bases to trimming and J lost 7 bases, with 13 bases between them. The germline CDR1 and CDR2 sequences are MNHEY and SMNVEV (reference sequence). The length of the CDR3 is 13 residues. The CDR3 loop reads CASSPGSQNTIYF. CDR3 in DNA: TGTGCCAGCAGCCCGGGTTCACAGAACACCATATATTTT.